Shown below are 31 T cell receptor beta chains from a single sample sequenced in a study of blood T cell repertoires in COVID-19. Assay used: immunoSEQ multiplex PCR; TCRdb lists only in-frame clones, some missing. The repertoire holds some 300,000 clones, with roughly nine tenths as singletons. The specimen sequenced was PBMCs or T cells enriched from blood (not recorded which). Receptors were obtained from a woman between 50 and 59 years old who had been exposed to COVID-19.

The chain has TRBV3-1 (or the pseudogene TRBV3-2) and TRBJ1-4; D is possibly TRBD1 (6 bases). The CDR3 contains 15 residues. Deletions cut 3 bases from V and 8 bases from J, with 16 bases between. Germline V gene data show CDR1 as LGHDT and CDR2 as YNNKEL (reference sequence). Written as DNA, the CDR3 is TGTGCCAGCAGCCACAGACAGGCGGCGGCGGAAAAACTGTTTTTT. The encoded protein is CASSHRQAAAEKLFF.

The CDR3 reads CASSPRAVINEQFF. CDR3 nucleotide sequence: TGTGCCAGTAGTCCCAGGGCAGTAATCAATGAGCAGTTCTTC. V is TRBV19 and J is TRBJ2-1; a possible D gene is TRBD1 (5 bases). Germline V gene sequence: CDR1 LNHDA, CDR2 SQIVND (reference sequence). The CDR3 runs to 14 residues. Trimming took off 5 bases at V and 6 bases at J, with 14 bases between the two ends.

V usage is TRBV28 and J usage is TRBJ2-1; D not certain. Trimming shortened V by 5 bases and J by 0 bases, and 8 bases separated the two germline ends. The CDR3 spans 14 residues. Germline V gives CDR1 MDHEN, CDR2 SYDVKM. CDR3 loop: CASSRRGSYNEQFF. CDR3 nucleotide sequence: TGTGCCAGCAGTCGACGAGGCTCCTACAATGAGCAGTTCTTC.

The CDR3 region is CASTKIGDRALYEQYF. The CDR3 region has the DNA TGTGCCAGCACCAAAATAGGGGACAGGGCATTATACGAGCAGTACTTC. The J gene is TRBJ2-7, the V gene TRBV2, with 9 nucleotides matching TRBD1. This CDR3 is 16 amino acids long. With V trimmed by 7 bases and J by 4 bases, 14 bases remained unmatched. Germline V gene data show CDR1 as SNHLY and CDR2 as FYNNEI.

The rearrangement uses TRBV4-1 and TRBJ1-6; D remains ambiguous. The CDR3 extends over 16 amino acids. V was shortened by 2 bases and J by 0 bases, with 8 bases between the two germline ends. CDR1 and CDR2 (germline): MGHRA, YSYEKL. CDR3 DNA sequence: TGCGCCAGCAGCCAACAGGTTAGCTCCTATAATTCACCCCTCCACTTT. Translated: CASSQQVSSYNSPLHF.

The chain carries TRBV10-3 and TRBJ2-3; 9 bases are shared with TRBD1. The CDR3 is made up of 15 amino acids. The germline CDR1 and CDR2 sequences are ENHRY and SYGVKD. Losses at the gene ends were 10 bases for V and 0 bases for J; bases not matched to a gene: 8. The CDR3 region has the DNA TGTGCCACCCGGGACAGGGCCGGTAGCACAGATACGCAGTATTTT. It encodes CATRDRAGSTDTQYF.

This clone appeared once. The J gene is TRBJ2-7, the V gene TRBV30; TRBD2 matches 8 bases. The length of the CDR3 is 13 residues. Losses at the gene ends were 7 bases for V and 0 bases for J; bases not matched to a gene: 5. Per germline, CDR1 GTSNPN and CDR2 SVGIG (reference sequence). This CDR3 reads CASQRGNSYEQYF. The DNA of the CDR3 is TGTGCCTCCCAGCGGGGGAACTCCTACGAGCAGTACTTC. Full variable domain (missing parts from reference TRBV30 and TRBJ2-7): SQTIHQWPATLVQPVGSPLSLECTVEGTSNPNLYWYRQAAGRGLQLLFYSVGIGQISSEVPQNLSASRPQDRQFILSSKKLLLSDSGFYLCASQRGNSYEQYFGPGTRLTVT.

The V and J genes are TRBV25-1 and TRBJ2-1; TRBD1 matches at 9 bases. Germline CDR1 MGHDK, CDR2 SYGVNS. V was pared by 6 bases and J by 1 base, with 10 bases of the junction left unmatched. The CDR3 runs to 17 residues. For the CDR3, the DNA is TGTGCCAGCAGAGCCGCGTACAGGGGGCAATCCTACAATGAGCAGTTCTTC. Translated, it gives CASRAAYRGQSYNEQFF.

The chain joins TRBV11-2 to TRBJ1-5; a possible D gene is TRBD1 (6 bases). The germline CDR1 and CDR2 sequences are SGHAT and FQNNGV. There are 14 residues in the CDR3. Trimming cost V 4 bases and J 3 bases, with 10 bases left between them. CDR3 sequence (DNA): TGTGCCAGCAGCTCGACAGGAATCAATCAGCCCCAGCATTTT. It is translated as CASSSTGINQPQHF.

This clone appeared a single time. The CDR3 coding sequence is TGTGCCAGCAGCCTCACGAGCGGGGGCATGGAGACCCAGTACTTC. Translated, it gives CASSLTSGGMETQYF. This sequence joins TRBV3-1 (or the pseudogene TRBV3-2) and TRBJ2-5; 8 bases align to TRBD2. The CDR3 has 15 amino acids. The germline V gene has CDR1 LGHDT and CDR2 YNNKEL (reference sequence). Germline trimming cut 4 bases from V and 5 bases from J; bases unmatched to any gene: 9.

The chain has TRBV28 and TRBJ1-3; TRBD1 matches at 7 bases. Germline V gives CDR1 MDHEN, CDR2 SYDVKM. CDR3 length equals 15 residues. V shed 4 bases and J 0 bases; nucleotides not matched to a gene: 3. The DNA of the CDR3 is TGTGCCAGCAGTTCAGACAGGGACTCTGGAAACACCATATATTTT. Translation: CASSSDRDSGNTIYF.

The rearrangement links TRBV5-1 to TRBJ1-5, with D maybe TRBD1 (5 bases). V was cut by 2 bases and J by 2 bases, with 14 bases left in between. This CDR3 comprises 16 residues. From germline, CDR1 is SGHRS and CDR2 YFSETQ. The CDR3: CASSFSGMDGNQPQHF. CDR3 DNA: TGCGCCAGCAGCTTCTCAGGGATGGATGGCAATCAGCCCCAGCATTTT.

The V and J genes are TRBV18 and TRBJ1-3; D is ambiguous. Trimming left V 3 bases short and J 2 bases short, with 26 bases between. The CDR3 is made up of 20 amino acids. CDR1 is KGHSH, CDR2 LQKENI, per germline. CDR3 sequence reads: CASSPIGVREASNPGNTIYF. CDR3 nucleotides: TGTGCCAGCTCACCGATTGGGGTGCGGGAGGCCAGCAATCCTGGAAACACCATATATTTT.

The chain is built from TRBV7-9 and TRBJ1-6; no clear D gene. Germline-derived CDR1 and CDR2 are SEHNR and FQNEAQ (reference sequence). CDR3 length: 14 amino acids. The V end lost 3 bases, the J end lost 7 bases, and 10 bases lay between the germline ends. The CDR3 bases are TGTGCCAGCAGCTTGGGCAGTCAAAATTCACCCCTCCACTTT. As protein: CASSLGSQNSPLHF.

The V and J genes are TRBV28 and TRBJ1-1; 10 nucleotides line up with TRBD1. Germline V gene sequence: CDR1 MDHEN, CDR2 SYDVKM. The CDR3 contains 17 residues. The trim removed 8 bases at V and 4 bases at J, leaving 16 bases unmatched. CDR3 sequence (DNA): TGTGCCAGCCGATCCGGTCGACAGGGGGCTGCGGGCACTGAAGCTTTCTTT. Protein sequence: CASRSGRQGAAGTEAFF.

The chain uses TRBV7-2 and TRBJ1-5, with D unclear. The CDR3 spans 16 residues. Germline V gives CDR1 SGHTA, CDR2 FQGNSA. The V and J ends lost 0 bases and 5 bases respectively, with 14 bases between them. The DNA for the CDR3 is TGTGCCAGCAGCTTAGCTGGGCCAGGTGTGGATCAGCCCCAGCATTTT. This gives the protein CASSLAGPGVDQPQHF.

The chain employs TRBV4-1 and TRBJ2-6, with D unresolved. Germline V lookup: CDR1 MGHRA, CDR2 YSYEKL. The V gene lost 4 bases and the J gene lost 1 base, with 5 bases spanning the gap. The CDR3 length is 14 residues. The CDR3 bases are TGCGCCAGCAGCCCCCCTTCTGGGGCCAACGTCCTGACTTTC. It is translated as CASSPPSGANVLTF.

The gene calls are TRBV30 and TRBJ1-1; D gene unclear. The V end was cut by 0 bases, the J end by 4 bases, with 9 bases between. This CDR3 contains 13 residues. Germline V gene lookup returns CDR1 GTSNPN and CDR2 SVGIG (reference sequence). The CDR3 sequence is CAWSVSERTEAFF. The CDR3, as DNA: TGTGCCTGGAGTGTGTCCGAGCGCACTGAAGCTTTCTTT.

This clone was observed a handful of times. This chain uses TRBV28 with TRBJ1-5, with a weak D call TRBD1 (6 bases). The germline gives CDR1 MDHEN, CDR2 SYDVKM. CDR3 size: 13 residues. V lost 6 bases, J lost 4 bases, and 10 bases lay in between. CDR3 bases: TGTGCCAGCAGGGACAGTTTAAATCAGCCCCAGCATTTT. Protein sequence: CASRDSLNQPQHF.

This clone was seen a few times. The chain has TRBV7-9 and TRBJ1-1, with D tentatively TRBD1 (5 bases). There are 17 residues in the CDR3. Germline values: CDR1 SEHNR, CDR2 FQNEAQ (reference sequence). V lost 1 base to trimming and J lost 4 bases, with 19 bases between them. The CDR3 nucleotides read TGTGCCAGCAGCTTAGAGCGGGGGGAGACTCTGGGCACTGAAGCTTTCTTT. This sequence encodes CASSLERGETLGTEAFF.

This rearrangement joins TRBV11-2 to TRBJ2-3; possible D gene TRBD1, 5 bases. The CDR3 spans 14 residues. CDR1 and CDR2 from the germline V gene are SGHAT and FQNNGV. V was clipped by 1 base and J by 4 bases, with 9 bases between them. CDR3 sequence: CASSLGVGADTQYF. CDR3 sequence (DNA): TGTGCCAGCAGCTTAGGAGTAGGGGCAGATACGCAGTATTTT.

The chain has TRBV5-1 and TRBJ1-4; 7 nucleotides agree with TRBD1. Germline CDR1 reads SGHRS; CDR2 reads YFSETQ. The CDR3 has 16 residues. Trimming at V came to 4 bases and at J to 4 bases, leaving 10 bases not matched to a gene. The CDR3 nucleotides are TGCGCCAGCAGCCCCGGACAGGTTCTCGTTAATGAAAAACTGTTTTTT. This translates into CASSPGQVLVNEKLFF.

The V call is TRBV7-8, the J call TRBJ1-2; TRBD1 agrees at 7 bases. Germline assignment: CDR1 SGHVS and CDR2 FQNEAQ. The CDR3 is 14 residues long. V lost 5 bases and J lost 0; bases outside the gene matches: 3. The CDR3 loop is CASSRQGTNYGYTF. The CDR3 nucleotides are TGTGCCAGCAGCCGACAGGGAACTAACTATGGCTACACCTTC.

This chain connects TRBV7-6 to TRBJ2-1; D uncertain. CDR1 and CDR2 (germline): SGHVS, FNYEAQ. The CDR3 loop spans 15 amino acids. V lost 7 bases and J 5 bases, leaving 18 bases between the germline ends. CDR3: CASTPQFATDNEQFF. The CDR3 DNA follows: TGTGCCAGCACCCCTCAGTTCGCCACCGACAATGAGCAGTTCTTC.

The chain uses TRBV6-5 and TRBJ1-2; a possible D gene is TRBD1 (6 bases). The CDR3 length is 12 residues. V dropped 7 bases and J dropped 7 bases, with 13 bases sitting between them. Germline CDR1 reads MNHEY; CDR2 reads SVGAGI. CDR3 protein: CASTPGVSGYTF. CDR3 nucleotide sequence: TGTGCCAGCACCCCAGGGGTTTCTGGCTACACCTTC.

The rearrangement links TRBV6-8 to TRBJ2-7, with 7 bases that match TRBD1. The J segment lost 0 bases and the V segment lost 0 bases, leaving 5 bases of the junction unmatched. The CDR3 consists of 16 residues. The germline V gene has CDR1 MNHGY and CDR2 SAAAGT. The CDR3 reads CASSYSGQQSSYEQYF. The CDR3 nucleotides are TGTGCCAGCAGTTACTCGGGACAGCAGAGCTCCTACGAGCAGTACTTC.

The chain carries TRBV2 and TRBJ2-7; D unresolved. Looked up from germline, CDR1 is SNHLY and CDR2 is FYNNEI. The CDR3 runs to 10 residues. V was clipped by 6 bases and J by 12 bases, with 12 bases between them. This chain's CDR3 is CASSEELWYF. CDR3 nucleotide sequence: TGTGCCAGCAGCGAGGAATTGTGGTACTTC.

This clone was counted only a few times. CDR3 sequence: CASSEGRDRGRRGSRSNQPQHF. Written as DNA, the CDR3 is TGTGCCAGCAGTGAAGGGAGGGACAGGGGGCGTCGAGGTAGTCGGAGCAATCAGCCCCAGCATTTT. This chain connects TRBV6-1 to TRBJ1-5; 12 nucleotides align to TRBD1. Germline trimming cut 1 base from V and 1 base from J; bases unmatched to any gene: 17. Germline-derived CDR1 and CDR2 are MNHNS and SASEGT. The CDR3 contains 22 residues.

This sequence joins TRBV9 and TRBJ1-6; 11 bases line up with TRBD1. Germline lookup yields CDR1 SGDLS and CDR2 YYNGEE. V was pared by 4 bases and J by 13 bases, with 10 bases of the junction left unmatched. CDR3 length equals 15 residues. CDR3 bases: TGTGCCAGCAGCTCCCGGGGACAGGGGGGCAGGCCCCTCCACTTT. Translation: CASSSRGQGGRPLHF.

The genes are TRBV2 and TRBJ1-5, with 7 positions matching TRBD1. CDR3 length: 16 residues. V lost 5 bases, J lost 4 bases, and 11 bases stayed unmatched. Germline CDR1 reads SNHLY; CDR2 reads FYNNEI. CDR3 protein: CASSKGPNRGNQPQHF. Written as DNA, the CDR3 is TGTGCCAGCAGTAAAGGCCCAAACAGGGGAAATCAGCCCCAGCATTTT.

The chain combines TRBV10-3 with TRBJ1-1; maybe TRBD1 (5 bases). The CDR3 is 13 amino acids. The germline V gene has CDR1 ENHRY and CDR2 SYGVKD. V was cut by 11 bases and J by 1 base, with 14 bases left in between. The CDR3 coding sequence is TGTGCCCTAACCCAGGGCAGGAACACTGAAGCTTTCTTT. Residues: CALTQGRNTEAFF.